Listed below are T cell receptor beta chains from one sample, sequenced in a study of T-cell memory formation after mild COVID-19. TCRdb reprocessed the 5' RACE reads via MiXCR and lists one record per CDR3 protein. Of around 140,000 distinct CDR3 sequences in the sample, 20% to 25% were seen once. Sequenced: PBMCs or a T cell subset sorted from them (not recorded which). The receptors come from an adult woman who had mild COVID-19 (a few samples of this study predate the infection). Cell type and time point are not known. CDR3s include the opening cysteine and the closing phenylalanine or tryptophan. Each record gives: clone size, V gene, D gene, J gene, CDR3 DNA, CDR3 protein. A D gene is named only where the DNA matches it firmly. Clone size is stated in some rows and not others, as once, few, many or a class when expanded.

>NA|TRBV6-1|TRBD1|TRBJ1-5
TGTGCCAGCACTATGGACAGGGGGCACAATCAGCCCCAGCATTTT
CASTMDRGHNQPQHF
>few|TRBV7-9|NA|TRBJ2-7
TGTGCCAGCAGCGGGCAGGCCCGGGGGGAGCAGTACTTC
CASSGQARGEQYF
>few|TRBV7-9|NA|TRBJ2-4
TGTGCCAGCAGCTTTAGCAACCCAAACATTCAGTACTTC
CASSFSNPNIQYF
>NA|TRBV18|NA|TRBJ2-3
TGTGCCAGCTCACCGCGGACGGGGGAGGATACGCAGTATTTT
CASSPRTGEDTQYF
>NA|TRBV11-3|TRBD1|TRBJ2-2
TGTGCCAGTCAGGGGGCTGGCATTGAGCACGGGGAGCTGTTTTTT
CASQGAGIEHGELFF
>NA|TRBV7-8|TRBD1|TRBJ2-1
TGTGCCAGCAGCTTAGAACAGGGGGCCTACAATGAGCAGTTCTTC
CASSLEQGAYNEQFF
>few|TRBV5-1|NA|TRBJ2-3
TGCGCCAGCAGCGCGGGGACCAGCACAGATACGCAGTATTTT
CASSAGTSTDTQYF
>few|TRBV25-1|TRBD2|TRBJ2-3
TGTGCCAGCTCTACTAGCGGGAGTACTGTAGTTGGCACAGATACGCAGTATTTT
CASSTSGSTVVGTDTQYF
>NA|TRBV7-9|TRBD2|TRBJ2-3
TGTGCCAGCAGCCCACTAGCGGGGGGACTAGCGGGAGGAGATACGCAGTATTTT
CASSPLAGGLAGGDTQYF
>many|TRBV3-1|NA|TRBJ2-3
TGTGCCAGCAGCCAAGCCGACATCTTGAATACGCAGTATTTT
CASSQADILNTQYF
>few|TRBV29-1|NA|TRBJ2-1
TGCAGCGTTGATCTATTACGTCGGCAGCAGTTCTTC
CSVDLLRRQQFF
>NA|TRBV10-3|NA|TRBJ1-1
TGTGCCATCAGTGAGATGCAAGTGAACACTGAAGCTTTCTTT
CAISEMQVNTEAFF
>NA|TRBV4-2|NA|TRBJ2-5
TGTGCCAGCAGCCGGAACGGACAAGAGACCCAGTACTTC
CASSRNGQETQYF
>NA|TRBV9|NA|TRBJ2-1
TGTGCCAGCAGCGTAGGGACCAGCTTGGATGAGCAGTTCTTC
CASSVGTSLDEQFF
>NA|TRBV7-9|TRBD1|TRBJ2-7
TGTGCCAGCAGCTTATACCAGGGACAGGGAGACTACGAGCAGTACTTC
CASSLYQGQGDYEQYF
>NA|TRBV5-1|TRBD1|TRBJ1-2
TGCGCCAGCAGCGAGACAGGGGCATATGGCTACACCTTC
CASSETGAYGYTF
>once|TRBV30|NA|TRBJ2-7
TGTGCCTGGAGTGTAGACAGGAGGGGTTCCTACGAGCAGTACTTC
CAWSVDRRGSYEQYF
>few|TRBV29-1|TRBD1|TRBJ2-1
TGCAGCGTTGACCTGGCGACAGGGAACTACAATGAGCAGTTCTTC
CSVDLATGNYNEQFF
>few|TRBV6-1|TRBD1|TRBJ2-3
TGTGCCAGCAGTGAATGCTGGGACAGGGGGCTGACAGATACGCAGTATTTT
CASSECWDRGLTDTQYF
>NA|TRBV7-9|NA|TRBJ2-2
TGTGCCAGCAGCCCCACCCCCGGGACATCCCCTACCGGGGAGCTGTTTTTT
CASSPTPGTSPTGELFF
>few|TRBV4-1|NA|TRBJ1-1
TGCGCCAGCAGCCAAGGATATGCAGGGGTGGAAGCTTTCTTT
CASSQGYAGVEAFF
>NA|TRBV6-5|TRBD2|TRBJ2-5
TGTGCCAGCAGTTACTCGGGGAGGGGAGGGTTGAAAGAGACCCAGTACTTC
CASSYSGRGGLKETQYF
>few|TRBV7-9|NA|TRBJ2-5
TGTGCCAGCAGCTTAGGACAGTCAGACCAGTACTTC
CASSLGQSDQYF
>NA|TRBV7-3|NA|TRBJ2-3
TGTGCCAGCAGCTTAACCGGGGGAACGAGGGATACGCAGTATTTT
CASSLTGGTRDTQYF
>few|TRBV24-1|NA|TRBJ2-1
TGTGCCACCAGTGATTTGACTGGCTCCTACAATGAGCAGTTCTTC
CATSDLTGSYNEQFF
>few|TRBV15|NA|TRBJ2-5
TGTGCCACCAGCAGATATAATGGGGTGCTGGAGACCCAGTACTTC
CATSRYNGVLETQYF
>NA|TRBV7-2|NA|TRBJ1-2
TGTGCCAGCAGCGAGATGGGGTCTTATTCTGGCTACACCTTC
CASSEMGSYSGYTF
>few|TRBV20-1|NA|TRBJ2-4
TGCAGTGCCGTTCCGAACAGGGCCACACTTTTCAGAAACATTCAGTACTTC
CSAVPNRATLFRNIQYF
>NA|TRBV2|NA|TRBJ2-5
TGTGCCAGCACTGGAGGGCGAGAGACCCAGTACTTC
CASTGGRETQYF
>NA|TRBV19|NA|TRBJ2-7
TGTGCCAGTAGTATTACGGGCTTTCCCTCCTACGAGCAGTACTTC
CASSITGFPSYEQYF
>NA|TRBV9|NA|TRBJ2-1
TGTGCCAGCAGCGCCCCCCGGAGCAATGAGCAGTTCTTC
CASSAPRSNEQFF
>NA|TRBV4-2|NA|TRBJ2-7
TGTGCCAGCAGCCACAACGAGGCCGGCGAGCAGTACTTC
CASSHNEAGEQYF
>few|TRBV6-5|NA|TRBJ1-1
TGTGCCAGCGGGGTCGGGCTCACTGAAGCTTTCTTT
CASGVGLTEAFF
>few|TRBV6-5|TRBD1|TRBJ1-6
TGTGCCAGCAGCCCGGGACAGTTTGGGATAGGCCCCCTCCACTTT
CASSPGQFGIGPLHF
>few|TRBV7-2|TRBD2|TRBJ2-1
TGTGCCAGCAGCCACGGAATTGGCGGGAGTATGAATGAGCAGTTCTTC
CASSHGIGGSMNEQFF
>few|TRBV7-8|TRBD1|TRBJ2-5
TGTGCCAGCAGCGTGGGACAGGGTCTTTGGGAGACCCAGTACTTC
CASSVGQGLWETQYF
>many|TRBV15|NA|TRBJ2-2
TGTGCCACCAGCAGAGCGAGAGAAGGGGCCGGGGAGCTGTTTTTT
CATSRAREGAGELFF
>many|TRBV7-9|NA|TRBJ2-5
TGTGCCAGCAGCTTAGGGACAGCGCAAGAGACCCAGTACTTC
CASSLGTAQETQYF
>NA|TRBV7-6|TRBD2|TRBJ2-7
TGTGCCAGCAGCTCACCGGGACTAGCGGGACCCTACGAGCAGTACTTC
CASSSPGLAGPYEQYF
>few|TRBV5-1|NA|TRBJ1-1
TGCGCCAGCAGCTGGGGACCTTATCCTAACACTGAAGCTTTCTTT
CASSWGPYPNTEAFF
>NA|TRBV7-9|NA|TRBJ2-3
TGTGCCAGCAGCGAGCTCGGGGGGCAGGGAGATACGCAGTATTTT
CASSELGGQGDTQYF
>few|TRBV24-1|NA|TRBJ1-1
TGTGCCACCAGTTCTCGGATGGAAGCTTTCTTT
CATSSRMEAFF
>NA|TRBV28|TRBD1|TRBJ2-7
TGTGCCAGCAGTCTCTCCGGGACAGGGTCCTACGAGCAGTACTTC
CASSLSGTGSYEQYF
>NA|TRBV7-7|TRBD2|TRBJ2-1
TGTGCTAGCAGCTTAGCGGCGGGAGGGCCGGACAATGAGCAGTTCTTC
CASSLAAGGPDNEQFF
>NA|TRBV5-1|TRBD1|TRBJ1-1
TGCGCCAGCAGCAGCTTGACAGGGAAGAACACTGAAGCTTTCTTT
CASSSLTGKNTEAFF
>NA|TRBV9|NA|TRBJ2-6
TGTGCCAGCAGAGCCTACGGGGGTAGCTCTGGGGCCAACGTCCTGACTTTC
CASRAYGGSSGANVLTF